A selection of T cell receptor beta chains follows, all from one sample in a study of CD8 T cells in ankylosing spondylitis. TCRdb reprocessed the 5' RACE reads with MiXCR, giving one entry per CDR3 protein. This table has approximately 46,000 distinct CDR3 sequences, more than 9.5% appearing once. The sample consisted of blood, either unsorted or a sorted T cell fraction (not recorded which). Receptors were obtained from a male donor with ankylosing spondylitis or in good health (not recorded which). The CDR3 runs from the conserved cysteine through the conserved F or W. D genes are given only for firm matches. Clone size, where shown, is once, few, many, or a class for clones that have expanded.

clone_size,v_call,j_call,d_call,cdr3_aa,cdr3_nt
.,TRBV29-1,TRBJ2-7,TRBD1,CSVVAGTGGEQYF,TGCAGCGTTGTTGCCGGGACAGGGGGCGAGCAGTACTTC
many,TRBV12-3/TRBV12-4,TRBJ1-5,TRBD1,CASSLSTGHQPQHF,TGTGCCAGCAGTCTATCGACAGGGCATCAGCCCCAGCATTTT
.,TRBV2,TRBJ2-1,TRBD2,CAFSLFAGGRRADGEQFF,TGTGCCTTCAGTTTGTTTGCGGGGGGGCGCCGTGCGGACGGTGAGCAGTTCTTC
few,TRBV7-7,TRBJ2-5,.,CASSPGGQQETQYF,TGTGCCAGCAGCCCGGGGGGACAGCAAGAGACCCAGTACTTC
few,TRBV29-1,TRBJ1-2,.,CSVEVGPGGYGYTF,TGCAGCGTTGAAGTCGGCCCGGGCGGCTATGGCTACACCTTC
few,TRBV27,TRBJ2-1,.,CASSFEGWSSYNEQFF,TGTGCCAGCAGTTTCGAGGGGTGGAGCTCCTACAATGAGCAGTTCTTC
many,TRBV5-1,TRBJ1-2,.,CASSLEGVNGYTF,TGCGCCAGCAGCTTGGAGGGGGTTAATGGCTACACCTTC
few,TRBV5-4,TRBJ1-1,.,CASSWYRDTEAFF,TGTGCCAGCAGCTGGTACAGGGACACTGAAGCTTTCTTT
few,TRBV20-1,TRBJ1-5,.,CSATRLGGSNQPQHF,TGCAGTGCCACTCGCCTCGGGGGTAGCAATCAGCCCCAGCATTTT
many,TRBV20-1,TRBJ2-1,.,CSARSYSVNDNEQFF,TGCAGTGCTAGAAGTTATAGCGTGAACGACAATGAGCAGTTCTTC
medium-sized,TRBV12-3/TRBV12-4,TRBJ1-1,.,CASSLEGNTEAFF,TGTGCCAGCAGTTTAGAGGGGAACACTGAAGCTTTCTTT
.,TRBV25-1,TRBJ2-2,.,CASSGFFTTGELFF,TGTGCCAGCAGTGGATTCTTTACCACCGGGGAGCTGTTTTTT
many,TRBV29-1,TRBJ2-3,TRBD2,CSVILAGYADTQYF,TGCAGCGTCATACTAGCGGGGTACGCAGATACGCAGTATTTT
few,TRBV7-2,TRBJ1-3,.,CASSSPSLRVSGNTIYF,TGTGCCAGCAGCTCGCCCTCTTTACGGGTCTCTGGAAACACCATATATTTT
many,TRBV19,TRBJ2-5,TRBD1,CASSTGQSTFQETQYF,TGTGCCAGTAGTACGGGACAGTCGACCTTCCAAGAGACCCAGTACTTC
medium-sized,TRBV5-1,TRBJ2-3,.,CASSLIGRDTQYF,TGCGCCAGCAGCTTGATAGGGCGGGATACGCAGTATTTT
many,TRBV5-1,TRBJ1-1,TRBD1,CASTKDRVLTEAFF,TGCGCCAGCACCAAGGACAGGGTGCTTACTGAAGCTTTCTTT
many,TRBV5-1,TRBJ1-1,.,CASSSQGNTEAFF,TGCGCCAGCAGCTCGCAGGGGAACACTGAAGCTTTCTTT
many,TRBV6-5,TRBJ1-5,.,CASSYQRMHQPQHF,TGTGCCAGCAGTTACCAGAGGATGCATCAGCCCCAGCATTTT
.,TRBV3-1,TRBJ2-3,.,CASSQMTITDTQYF,TGTGCCAGCAGCCAAATGACTATCACAGATACGCAGTATTTT
.,TRBV12-3/TRBV12-4,TRBJ2-6,.,CASSYFFPGANVLTF,TGTGCCAGCAGTTATTTCTTCCCTGGGGCCAACGTCCTGACTTTC
many,TRBV12-3/TRBV12-4,TRBJ2-7,TRBD1,CASSFGQATYEQYF,TGTGCCAGCAGTTTCGGACAGGCGACATACGAGCAGTACTTC
many,TRBV27,TRBJ2-7,.,CASMPGSILRGQYF,TGTGCCAGCATGCCGGGAAGCATCCTACGAGGGCAGTACTTC
.,TRBV2,TRBJ2-1,.,CASSGVRDGEQFF,TGTGCCAGCAGTGGGGTGAGGGACGGTGAGCAGTTCTTC
.,TRBV5-1,TRBJ1-2,.,CASSQGTSTNNYGYTF,TGCGCCAGCAGCCAAGGGACTTCCACTAACAACTATGGCTACACCTTC
many,TRBV5-1,TRBJ2-2,.,CASSLSVGGSTGELFF,TGCGCCAGCAGCTTGAGTGTCGGGGGTTCCACCGGGGAGCTGTTTTTT
many,TRBV11-2,TRBJ2-3,.,CASSFRGPPQYF,TGTGCCAGCAGCTTTCGGGGACCTCCGCAGTATTTT
many,TRBV20-1,TRBJ2-2,.,CSATYRGRPTGELFF,TGCAGTGCTACGTATCGGGGACGGCCGACCGGGGAGCTGTTTTTT
few,TRBV15,TRBJ1-4,TRBD1,CATSRDRGPEKLFF,TGTGCCACCAGCAGAGACAGGGGGCCTGAAAAACTGTTTTTT
few,TRBV7-2,TRBJ2-1,TRBD1,CASSQGAQGRNEQFF,TGTGCCAGCAGTCAGGGGGCACAGGGACGTAATGAGCAGTTCTTC
many,TRBV7-7,TRBJ2-1,TRBD2,CASSLAGSSGYNEQFF,TGTGCCAGCAGCTTAGCGGGTTCTAGCGGATACAATGAGCAGTTCTTC
many,TRBV5-1,TRBJ1-1,.,CASSLEGMGTEAFF,TGCGCCAGCAGCTTGGAGGGGATGGGCACTGAAGCTTTCTTT
many,TRBV4-1,TRBJ2-1,.,CASSPGTNEQFF,TGCGCCAGCAGTCCCGGGACGAATGAGCAGTTCTTC
many,TRBV25-1,TRBJ2-1,TRBD2,CASSVAGGSYNEQFF,TGTGCCAGCAGTGTAGCGGGGGGAAGCTACAATGAGCAGTTCTTC
many,TRBV20-1,TRBJ1-5,TRBD1,CSVTTGNQPQHF,TGCAGTGTTACGACAGGGAATCAGCCCCAGCATTTT
.,TRBV20-1,TRBJ1-2,TRBD1,CSARTGGYGYTF,TGCAGCGCTCGCACAGGGGGTTATGGCTACACCTTC
few,TRBV5-1,TRBJ2-3,TRBD1,CASSGTDTDTQYF,TGCGCCAGCTCCGGGACAGATACAGATACGCAGTATTTT
.,TRBV7-2,TRBJ2-5,.,CASSQRETQYF,TGTGCCAGCAGCCAAAGAGAGACCCAGTACTTC
many,TRBV12-3/TRBV12-4,TRBJ1-1,.,CASSLNGPAFF,TGTGCCAGCAGTTTAAATGGACCGGCTTTCTTT
many,TRBV15,TRBJ1-6,.,CATSRGQFYSYNSPLHF,TGTGCCACCAGCAGAGGACAGTTCTACTCCTATAATTCACCCCTCCACTTT
few,TRBV2,TRBJ2-5,TRBD2,CASSGLLAGGETQYF,TGTGCCAGCAGTGGATTACTAGCGGGAGGAGAGACCCAGTACTTC